The 31 T cell receptor beta chains in this list originate from one sample, sequenced in a study of blood T cell repertoires in COVID-19 (dated by TCRdb to the early 2020s). Receptors were amplified or captured by the immunoSEQ multiplex PCR assay. TCRdb stores this immuneACCESS table with in-frame sequences only. Part of the clones is absent; in the studies checked, under half of the shortfall reflects unresolved V genes, and no reason is known for the rest. Recorded for this sample are 43,000 or so clones; roughly 89% of them occurred a single time. The biggest ten clones account for around 8.2% of the sample. The specimen sequenced was peripheral blood. Source of these receptors: a man aged 55 to 70 with active COVID-19.

This chain uses TRBV5-4 with TRBJ2-3; TRBD2 matches at 7 bases. Unmatched junction bases numbered 7, after V lost 4 bases and J lost 2 bases. From germline, CDR1 is SGHNT and CDR2 YYREEE (reference sequence). The CDR3 extends over 15 amino acids. The CDR3 DNA reads as TGTGCCAGCAGCCCAGGGACTACAAACACAGATACGCAGTATTTT. Translation gives CASSPGTTNTDTQYF. The full variable domain, completed using reference TRBV5-4 and TRBJ2-3, is ETGVTQSPTHLIKTRGQQVTLRCSSQSGHNTVSWYQQALGQGPQFIFQYYREEENGRGNFPPRFSGLQFPNYSSELNVNALELDDSALYLCASSPGTTNTDTQYFGPGTRLTVL.

The rearrangement uses TRBV4-1 and TRBJ2-2; TRBD1 is a possible D gene (6 bases). The CDR3 runs to 16 residues. Per germline, CDR1 MGHRA and CDR2 YSYEKL. With 2 bases removed from V and 0 bases from J, the gap between germline ends came to 10 bases. CDR3 loop: CASSQIQGANTGELFF. The CDR3 coding sequence is TGCGCCAGCAGCCAAATACAGGGAGCGAACACCGGGGAGCTGTTTTTT.

This clone has a single count. J is TRBJ1-2 and V is TRBV5-1; 8 positions agree with TRBD1. The CDR3 runs to 14 residues. J was trimmed by 5 bases and V by 2 bases; bases with no gene match: 5. The germline CDR1 and CDR2 sequences are SGHRS and YFSETQ. The CDR3 DNA is TGCGCCAGCAGCTTAGGACAGGGCCCGTATGGCTACACCTTC. Translating gives CASSLGQGPYGYTF.

This chain uses TRBV5-4 with TRBJ1-4, with D unresolved. Deletions cut 1 base from V and 4 bases from J, with 5 bases between. Germline CDR1 SGHNT, CDR2 YYREEE (reference sequence). The CDR3 extends over 13 amino acids. CDR3 nucleotide sequence: TGTGCCAGCAGCTTGTCCCTTAATGAAAAACTGTTTTTT. Protein sequence: CASSLSLNEKLFF.

This chain links TRBV28 with TRBJ2-1; TRBD2 matches at 12 bases. The trim removed 8 bases at V and 10 bases at J, leaving 12 bases unmatched. Germline V gene data show CDR1 as MDHEN and CDR2 as SYDVKM. This CDR3 region has 15 residues. Here the CDR3 DNA reads TGTGCCAGCGCCCTTCTAGCGGGAGGGGTCGGGGAGCAGTTCTTC. The encoded protein is CASALLAGGVGEQFF.

The V and J genes are TRBV28 and TRBJ2-1, with 7 bases identical to TRBD2. V shed 3 bases, J shed 7 bases, and the junction held 9 bases outside the gene matches. Germline CDR1 MDHEN, CDR2 SYDVKM. This CDR3 has 15 amino acids. The CDR3 bases are TGTGCCAGCAGTTTGACCGGACTAGGGTCGAATGAGCAGTTCTTC. It specifies CASSLTGLGSNEQFF.

The rearrangement links TRBV10-3 to TRBJ1-2; maybe TRBD1 (6 bases). The CDR3 runs to 17 residues. The germline V gene encodes CDR1 ENHRY and CDR2 SYGVKD. The V gene lost 6 bases and the J gene lost 3 bases, with 23 bases spanning the gap. The CDR3 protein is CAISLGDTGRSYYGYTF. The CDR3, as DNA: TGTGCCATCAGCCTGGGGGACACGGGCAGATCTTACTATGGCTACACCTTC.

The V and J genes are TRBV5-1 and TRBJ2-5; D is unclear. The CDR3 has 15 residues. The V end lost 1 base, the J end lost 2 bases, and 12 bases lay between the germline ends. CDR1 and CDR2 (germline): SGHRS, YFSETQ. The CDR3 DNA sequence: TGCGCCAGCAGCTTGACCCCTGGGCGACAAGAGACCCAGTACTTC. This codes for CASSLTPGRQETQYF.

The V call is TRBV28, the J call TRBJ2-5, with TRBD1 matching over 8 bases. The germline gives CDR1 MDHEN, CDR2 SYDVKM. V lost 5 bases, J lost 5 bases, and 10 bases stayed unmatched. This CDR3 is 15 amino acids long. The CDR3 region has the DNA TGTGCCAGCAGTCCCCGAGGACAGGGAATTGAGACCCAGTACTTC. This translates into CASSPRGQGIETQYF.

The chain is built from TRBV29-1 and TRBJ2-7, with 11 bases identical to TRBD2. After removal of 6 bases from V and 2 bases from J, the junction contained 9 bases not matched to a gene. The CDR3 sequence is 15 residues long. CDR1 is SQVTM, CDR2 ANQGSEA, per germline. CDR3 protein: CSVSGTSGPTYEQYF. In nucleotides, the CDR3 is TGCAGCGTATCCGGGACTAGCGGACCCACCTACGAGCAGTACTTC.

The CDR3: CASSDPQGPQETQYF. The CDR3 region has the DNA TGTGCCAGCAGCGATCCACAGGGGCCCCAAGAGACCCAGTACTTC. This chain connects TRBV21-1 to TRBJ2-5; the table's D call of TRBD1 was not tested on the DNA. TRBV21-1 is noted as a pseudogene. The CDR3 is 15 amino acids.

This clone was seen only once. The V gene is TRBV2, the J gene TRBJ2-7, with D unclear. Germline CDR1 is SNHLY and CDR2 is FYNNEI. Trimming removed 3 bases from V and 3 bases from J, with 12 bases in between. This CDR3 has 14 amino acids. The CDR3 spells CASSDPDESYEQYF. The CDR3 DNA sequence: TGTGCCAGCAGTGATCCTGATGAGAGCTACGAGCAGTACTTC. Supplemented by reference TRBV2 and TRBJ2-7, the full variable domain reads EPEVTQTPSHQVTQMGQEVILRCVPISNHLYFYWYRQILGQKVEFLVSFYNNEISEKSEIFDDQFSVERPDGSNFTLKIRSTKLEDSAMYFCASSDPDESYEQYFGPGTRLTVT.

V is TRBV6-1 and J is TRBJ1-1, with D uncertain. Germline V gives CDR1 MNHNS, CDR2 SASEGT. The ends were cut back, 0 bases at V and 4 bases at J, with 12 bases in the middle. This CDR3 comprises 15 residues. The CDR3 coding sequence is TGTGCCAGCAGTGAAGCTGGACTCGGGGTCACTGAAGCTTTCTTT. It is translated as CASSEAGLGVTEAFF.

CDR3 nucleotide sequence: TGCGCCAGCAGCTTGGGGTGGTCTAGCGGCGGGGAGACCCAGTACTTC. Its protein is CASSLGWSSGGETQYF. The chain links TRBV5-1 to TRBJ2-5; 7 bases are shared with TRBD2. This CDR3 has 16 residues. The V gene end was trimmed by 0 bases and the J gene end by 5 bases; junction bases not matched to a gene: 10. Germline loops: CDR1 SGHRS, CDR2 YFSETQ.

The chain couples TRBV5-4 to TRBJ2-7; 10 bases agree with TRBD1. CDR1 and CDR2 (germline): SGHNT, YYREEE (reference sequence). The CDR3 is 16 residues long. The trim removed 0 bases at V and 3 bases at J, leaving 6 bases unmatched. The DNA of the CDR3 is TGTGCCAGCAGCTTGGGTGTAGGGACAGGGGTCTACGAGCAGTACTTC. Protein: CASSLGVGTGVYEQYF.

The table lists this clone with a count of one. This chain links TRBV7-6 with TRBJ2-3, with TRBD1 as a possible D gene (5 bases). The V gene lost 5 bases and the J gene lost 4 bases, with 16 bases spanning the gap. CDR1 and CDR2 (germline): SGHVS, FNYEAQ. The CDR3 spans 15 residues. The chain's CDR3 is CASSPQGVGADTQYF. The DNA of the CDR3 is TGTGCCAGCAGCCCTCAAGGGGTAGGGGCAGATACGCAGTATTTT.

The chain has TRBV6-5 and TRBJ1-5, with TRBD1 as a possible D gene (6 bases). V lost 5 bases, J lost 4 bases, and 15 bases lay in between. This CDR3 region has 15 residues. Germline V gene data show CDR1 as MNHEY and CDR2 as SVGAGI. As DNA, the CDR3 is TGTGCCAGCAGTCGAGGGGGAGAGGGGAATCAGCCCCAGCATTTT. Its translation: CASSRGGEGNQPQHF.

The chain is built from TRBV27 and TRBJ2-3; D is possibly TRBD1 (6 bases). This CDR3 has 15 amino acids. The germline V gene encodes CDR1 MNHEY and CDR2 SMNVEV (reference sequence). The V and J ends lost 3 bases and 5 bases respectively, with 15 bases between them. The CDR3 region has the DNA TGTGCCAGCAGTTTTCGAACAGGGCTTCAAGATACGCAGTATTTT. Encoded protein: CASSFRTGLQDTQYF.

This sequence joins TRBV7-8 and TRBJ1-6; D not certain. V lost 0 bases to trimming and J lost 8 bases, with 8 bases between them. The germline V gene has CDR1 SGHVS and CDR2 FQNEAQ. The CDR3 is 14 amino acids. The CDR3 DNA sequence: TGTGCCAGCAGCTTAGCTTCACAAGATTCACCCCTCCACTTT. It codes for CASSLASQDSPLHF.

The chain has TRBV28 and TRBJ1-5; 7 nucleotides line up with TRBD1. The V gene end was trimmed by 4 bases and the J gene end by 4 bases; junction bases not matched to a gene: 16. The germline V gene has CDR1 MDHEN and CDR2 SYDVKM. This CDR3 is built from 18 residues. CDR3 coding DNA: TGTGCCAGCAGTTCAACTCTTTACAGGGGTATTGCAAATCAGCCCCAGCATTTT. This gives the protein CASSSTLYRGIANQPQHF. Filled out from reference TRBV28 and TRBJ1-5, the complete variable domain reads DVKVTQSSRYLVKRTGEKVFLECVQDMDHENMFWYRQDPGLGLRLIYFSYDVKMKEKGDIPEGYSVSREKKERFSLILESASTNQTSMYLCASSSTLYRGIANQPQHFGDGTRLSIL.

The chain joins TRBV5-1 to TRBJ2-2; 9 bases map to TRBD1. This CDR3 is 15 amino acids long. The trim removed 4 bases at V and 5 bases at J, leaving 6 bases unmatched. Germline values: CDR1 SGHRS, CDR2 YFSETQ. The CDR3 DNA follows: TGCGCCAGCAGCCGGGGACAGGGAGGAACCGGGGAGCTGTTTTTT. Its protein is CASSRGQGGTGELFF.

The chain has TRBV27 and TRBJ2-1; perhaps TRBD2 as D (5 bases). Germline values: CDR1 MNHEY, CDR2 SMNVEV (reference sequence). The length of the CDR3 is 14 residues. The V end was cut by 2 bases, the J end by 0 bases, with 5 bases between. CDR3 sequence: CASSLRGSYNEQFF. The CDR3 DNA sequence: TGTGCCAGCAGTTTACGGGGCTCCTACAATGAGCAGTTCTTC.

The chain recombines TRBV3-1 (or the pseudogene TRBV3-2) with TRBJ1-2; possible D gene TRBD1, 5 bases. Trimming took 1 base from V and 3 from J, leaving 15 bases between them. Germline CDR1 and CDR2: LGHDT and YNNKEL (reference sequence). This CDR3 contains 16 residues. In DNA form, the CDR3 reads TGTGCCAGCAGCCAAGTAAGGGCAGGGATACACTATGGCTACACCTTC. Protein: CASSQVRAGIHYGYTF.

By frequency in the sample, this clone is medium-sized (0.01 to 0.1%). The chain uses TRBV7-9 and TRBJ2-7, with TRBD2 matching 9 bases. The CDR3 spans 15 residues. V shed 4 bases and J 5 bases; nucleotides not matched to a gene: 9. CDR1 and CDR2 (germline): SEHNR, FQNEAQ (reference sequence). CDR3 sequence reads: CASSWGLAEEDEQYF. The CDR3 DNA reads as TGTGCCAGCAGCTGGGGACTAGCTGAGGAGGACGAGCAGTACTTC.

This clone appeared a single time. The rearrangement joins TRBV5-1 to TRBJ2-1; D is perhaps TRBD2 (5 bases). Trimming removed 0 bases from V and 3 bases from J, with 10 bases in between. The CDR3 is made up of 15 amino acids. In germline, CDR1 is SGHRS, CDR2 YFSETQ. The CDR3 region has the DNA TGCGCCAGCAGCTTGGTGGGAGAAAACTACAATGAGCAGTTCTTC. This gives the protein CASSLVGENYNEQFF.

The gene calls are TRBV7-3 and TRBJ2-3; 7 bases are a match to TRBD2. Germline CDR1 reads SGHTA; CDR2 reads FQGTGA. The CDR3 runs to 14 residues. Trimming cost V 5 bases and J 6 bases; bases outside gene matches: 8. The chain's CDR3 is CASSLGLVPDTQYF. As DNA, the CDR3 is TGTGCCAGCAGCCTCGGACTAGTCCCCGATACGCAGTATTTT.

This sequence joins TRBV2 and TRBJ1-3; D might be TRBD1 (6 bases). CDR1 and CDR2 from the germline V gene are SNHLY and FYNNEI. V lost 5 bases and J lost 0, with 8 bases in between. This CDR3 region has 14 residues. In DNA, the CDR3 is TGTGCCAGCAGTCAGGGGTTCTCTGGAAACACCATATATTTT. Residues: CASSQGFSGNTIYF.

The V call is TRBV3-1 (or the pseudogene TRBV3-2), the J call TRBJ1-1; 10 bases agree with TRBD1. Per the germline V gene, CDR1 is LGHDT and CDR2 is YNNKEL (reference sequence). Trimming cost V 4 bases and J 11 bases; bases outside gene matches: 10. This CDR3 has 14 residues. The CDR3 protein is CASSPTQGTGDAFF. The CDR3 nucleotides read TGTGCCAGCAGCCCCACCCAGGGGACAGGGGATGCTTTCTTT.

The genes are TRBV7-2 and TRBJ2-3, with 11 bases aligning to TRBD2. Unmatched junction bases numbered 10, after V lost 5 bases and J lost 0 bases. This CDR3 spans 18 amino acids. The germline V gene encodes CDR1 SGHTA and CDR2 FQGNSA. DNA for the CDR3: TGTGCCAGCAGCCCTGAGTGGGGACTAGCGGCTAGCACAGATACGCAGTATTTT. Protein product: CASSPEWGLAASTDTQYF.

There are a few counts of this clone. This chain connects TRBV2 to TRBJ2-2; D gene uncertain. Trimming pared 11 bases from V and 6 bases from J, leaving 19 bases between. The germline CDR1 and CDR2 sequences are SNHLY and FYNNEI. This CDR3 is built from 14 residues. The CDR3 coding sequence is TGTGCCTCGAACCCACTTTCGGCGGCCGGGGAGCTGTTTTTT. Amino acid sequence: CASNPLSAAGELFF.

The chain is built from TRBV7-9 and TRBJ1-1; TRBD1 agrees at 8 bases. The CDR3 extends over 15 amino acids. CDR1 SEHNR and CDR2 FQNEAQ come from the germline V gene (reference sequence). Trimming took 3 bases from V and 1 from J; bases not matched to a gene: 4. The CDR3 nucleotides are TGTGCCAGCAGCTTGAGGACAGGGTGGAACACTGAAGCTTTCTTT. It yields the protein CASSLRTGWNTEAFF.